The sequence of this T cell receptor beta chain was determined in a study of Ad26.COV2.S vaccination and SARS-CoV-2 variants. CDR1 is SQVTM and CDR2 is ANQGSEA in the germline V gene. The CDR3 runs to 10 residues. Deletions cut 4 bases from V and 6 bases from J, with 7 bases between. Treatment reported: 15 to 20 received Ad26.COV2.S at low or high dose, single or two shots; 5 received placebo; per-sample allocation not given. Day 63 after the first injection of vaccine or placebo was the sampling time. Sequencing was performed with immunoSEQ multiplex PCR; in TCRdb, only in-frame clones are kept and a portion is missing. The sample contains around 300,000 clones, around 89% of which appear only once.

Sequencing was performed on peripheral blood, taken in a trial of Ad26.COV2.S vaccine versus placebo. This TCR derives from a person between 18 and 65 years old who received the Ad26.COV2.S COVID-19 vaccine or a placebo. This chain joins TRBV29-1 and TRBJ2-7; D perhaps matches TRBD2 (5 bases). DNA of the CDR3: TGCAGCGTTGTTGAGGGCGAGCAGTACTTC. Its translation is CSVVEGEQYF.